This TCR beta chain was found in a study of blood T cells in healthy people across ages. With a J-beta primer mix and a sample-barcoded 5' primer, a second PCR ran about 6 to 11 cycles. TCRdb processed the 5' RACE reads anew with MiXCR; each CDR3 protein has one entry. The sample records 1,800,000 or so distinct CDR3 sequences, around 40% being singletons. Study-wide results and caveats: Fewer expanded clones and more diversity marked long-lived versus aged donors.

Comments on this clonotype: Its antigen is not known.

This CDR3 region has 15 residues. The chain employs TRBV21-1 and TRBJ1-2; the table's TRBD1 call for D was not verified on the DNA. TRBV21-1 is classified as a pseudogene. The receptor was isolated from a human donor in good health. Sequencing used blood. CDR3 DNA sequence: TGTGCCAGCAGCAATGGACAGGGGAGGTACTATGGCTACACCTTC. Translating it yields CASSNGQGRYYGYTF.